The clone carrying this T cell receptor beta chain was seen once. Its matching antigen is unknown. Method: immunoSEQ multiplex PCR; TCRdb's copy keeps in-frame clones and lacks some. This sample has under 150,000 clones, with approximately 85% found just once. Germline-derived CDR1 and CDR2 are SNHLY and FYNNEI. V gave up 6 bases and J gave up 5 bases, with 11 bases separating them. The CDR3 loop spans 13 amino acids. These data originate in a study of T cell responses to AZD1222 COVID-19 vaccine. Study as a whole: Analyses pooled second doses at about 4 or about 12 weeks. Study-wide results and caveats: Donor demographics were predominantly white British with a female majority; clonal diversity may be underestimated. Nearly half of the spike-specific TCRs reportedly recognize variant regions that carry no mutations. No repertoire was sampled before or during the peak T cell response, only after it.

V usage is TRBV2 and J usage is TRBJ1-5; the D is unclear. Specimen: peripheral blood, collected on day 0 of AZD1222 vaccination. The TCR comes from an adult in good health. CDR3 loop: CASRGQVDQPQHF. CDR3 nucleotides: TGTGCCAGCAGAGGGCAGGTCGATCAGCCCCAGCATTTT.